This T cell receptor (beta chain) originates from a study of beta chain features in type 1 diabetes. As every portion of the isolated RNA was reverse transcribed, the sequencing read expressed TCRB transcripts. Repertoires were generated with immunoSEQ multiplex PCR, while TCRdb's copy carries only in-frame clones and drops some. Altogether around 430,000 clones are present, approximately 31% being singletons, with the ten largest covering 0.05% to 0.065%. This clone was counted a few times. The antigen is unknown. Germline values: CDR1 GTSNPN, CDR2 SVGIG (reference sequence). This CDR3 spans 13 amino acids. V was pared by 1 base and J by 1 base, with 7 bases between. Study-wide results and caveats: The naive, central memory and Treg TCRB repertoires of patients appeared to be more similar to one another than those of healthy donors. VDJ junctions in type 1 diabetes patients carried more deletions and fewer insertions.

Via the markers CD45RO/CCR7/CD25/CD127/CD95/CD27, stem cell-like memory, regulatory, central memory and naive CD4+ cells were sorted. This receptor was obtained from a man aged 18 to 29 in good health. The chain is built from TRBV30 and TRBJ1-1; no clear D. Specimen: naive CD4+ T cells from blood. The CDR3 spells CAWSETRNTEAFF. In DNA form, the CDR3 reads TGTGCCTGGAGTGAGACCAGGAACACTGAAGCTTTCTTT.